This is a list of T cell receptor beta chains from one sample in a study of response to subunit inactivated influenza vaccine. In TCRdb, the RT-PCR reads were re-called with MiXCR into one record per CDR3 protein. The sample contains almost 250,000 distinct CDR3 sequences, over 9% of which appear only once. Sequenced material: non-naive T cells sorted from PBMCs, taken 14 to 15 days before vaccination. All receptors derive from a man aged 45 to 65 who received an inactivated influenza vaccine. Both conserved end residues are part of each CDR3. D genes are given only for firm matches.

D	length	V	J	CDR3
.	13	TRBV10-3	TRBJ2-3	CAISPQGADTQYF
.	12	TRBV18	TRBJ2-2	CASSPGAGELFF
TRBD1	15	TRBV12-3/TRBV12-4	TRBJ1-5	CASRADRGSYQPQHF
.	14	TRBV9	TRBJ2-7	CASSVNQGTYEQYF
.	15	TRBV20-1	TRBJ1-6	CSASIRGLYNSPLHF
TRBD1	15	TRBV2	TRBJ2-7	CASRPHHRDSYEQYF
TRBD2	12	TRBV6-2/TRBV6-3	TRBJ2-7	CASSYGAGEQYF
.	13	TRBV5-1	TRBJ1-1	CASSLAEGVEAFF
.	15	TRBV10-3	TRBJ1-5	CAISDPGRDNQPQHF
.	13	TRBV2	TRBJ2-7	CASSWTVIDEQYF
.	13	TRBV20-1	TRBJ2-2	CSARERGAGELFF
.	15	TRBV4-1	TRBJ2-2	CASSLYRGNTGELFF
.	17	TRBV5-1	TRBJ2-3	CASSLFFRGNYPDTQYF
TRBD1	19	TRBV2	TRBJ1-2	CASSEGGLIRGQWDYGYTF
TRBD1	14	TRBV6-1	TRBJ1-2	CASSQVQGANGYTF
TRBD1	15	TRBV5-1	TRBJ2-2	CASSLAGGDTGELFF
TRBD1	15	TRBV11-2	TRBJ1-2	CASSLDRGPSYGYTF
.	15	TRBV15	TRBJ1-1	CATSREAGMNTEAFF
TRBD1	14	TRBV5-4	TRBJ2-7	CASSIAGQGSKQYF
.	17	TRBV12-3/TRBV12-4	TRBJ2-1	CASSNSPGTTNYNEQFF
TRBD1	14	TRBV2	TRBJ2-1	CASSRDRGLDEQFF
.	14	TRBV5-5	TRBJ2-3	CASSSYRGTDTQYF
.	13	TRBV3-1	TRBJ1-1	CASSQGANTEAFF
.	17	TRBV28	TRBJ2-2	CASSSAGHGLFTGELFF
.	16	TRBV9	TRBJ2-1	CASSVGGASSYNEQFF
.	14	TRBV5-1	TRBJ2-7	CASSSDRSSYEQYF
.	15	TRBV4-3	TRBJ2-7	CASSQGVGFTYEQYF
.	15	TRBV7-9	TRBJ2-7	CASSSPSGRRHEQYF
.	12	TRBV28	TRBJ2-7	CASSFTRGEQYF
.	12	TRBV12-3/TRBV12-4	TRBJ2-1	CASTFMGNEQFF
.	14	TRBV6-1	TRBJ2-7	CASSPPDRPYEQYF
.	11	TRBV29-1	TRBJ2-1	CSVSRTNEQFF
.	12	TRBV14	TRBJ2-5	CASSPLDGTQYF